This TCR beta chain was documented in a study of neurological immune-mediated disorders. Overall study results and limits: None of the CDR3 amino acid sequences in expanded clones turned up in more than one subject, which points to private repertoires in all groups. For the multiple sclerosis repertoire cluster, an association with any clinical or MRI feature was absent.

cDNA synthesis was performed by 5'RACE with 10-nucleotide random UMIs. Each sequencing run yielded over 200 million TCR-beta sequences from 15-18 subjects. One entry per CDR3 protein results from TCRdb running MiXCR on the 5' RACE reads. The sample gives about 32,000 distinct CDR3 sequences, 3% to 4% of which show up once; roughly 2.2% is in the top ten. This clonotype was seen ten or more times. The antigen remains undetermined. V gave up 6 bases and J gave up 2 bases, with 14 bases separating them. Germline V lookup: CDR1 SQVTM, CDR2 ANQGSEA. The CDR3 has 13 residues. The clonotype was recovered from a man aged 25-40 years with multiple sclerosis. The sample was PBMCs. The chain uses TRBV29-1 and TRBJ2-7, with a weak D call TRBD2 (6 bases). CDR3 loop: CSVCPGSPYEQYF. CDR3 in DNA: TGCAGCGTCTGCCCCGGGAGCCCCTACGAGCAGTACTTC.